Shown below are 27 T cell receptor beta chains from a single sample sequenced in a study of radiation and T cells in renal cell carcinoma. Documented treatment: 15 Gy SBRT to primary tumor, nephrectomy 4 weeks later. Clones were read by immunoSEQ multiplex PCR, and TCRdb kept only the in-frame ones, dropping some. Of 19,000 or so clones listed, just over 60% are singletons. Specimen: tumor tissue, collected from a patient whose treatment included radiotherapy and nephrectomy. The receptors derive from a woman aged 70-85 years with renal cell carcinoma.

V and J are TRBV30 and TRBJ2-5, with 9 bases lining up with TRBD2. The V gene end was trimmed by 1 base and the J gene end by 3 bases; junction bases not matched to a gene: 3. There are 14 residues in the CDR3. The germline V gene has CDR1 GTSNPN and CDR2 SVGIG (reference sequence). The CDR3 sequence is CAWSDASGEETQYF. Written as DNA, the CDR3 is TGTGCCTGGAGTGACGCTAGCGGGGAAGAGACCCAGTACTTC.

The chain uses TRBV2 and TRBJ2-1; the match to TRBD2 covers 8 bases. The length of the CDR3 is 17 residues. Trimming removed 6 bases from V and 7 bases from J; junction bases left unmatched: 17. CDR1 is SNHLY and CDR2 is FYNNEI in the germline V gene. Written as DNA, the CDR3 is TGTGCCAGCAGGAAATCCCCAGCGGGGGCCATCCGAAATGAGCAGTTCTTC. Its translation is CASRKSPAGAIRNEQFF. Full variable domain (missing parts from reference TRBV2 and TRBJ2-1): EPEVTQTPSHQVTQMGQEVILRCVPISNHLYFYWYRQILGQKVEFLVSFYNNEISEKSEIFDDQFSVERPDGSNFTLKIRSTKLEDSAMYFCASRKSPAGAIRNEQFFGPGTRLTVL.

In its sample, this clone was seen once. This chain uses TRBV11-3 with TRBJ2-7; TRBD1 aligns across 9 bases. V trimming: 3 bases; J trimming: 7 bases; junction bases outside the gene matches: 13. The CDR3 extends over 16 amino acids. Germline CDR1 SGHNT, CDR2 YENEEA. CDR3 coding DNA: TGTGCCAGCAGCTTTATATCCGGGACAGGGCTAGGGGAGCAGTACTTC. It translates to CASSFISGTGLGEQYF.

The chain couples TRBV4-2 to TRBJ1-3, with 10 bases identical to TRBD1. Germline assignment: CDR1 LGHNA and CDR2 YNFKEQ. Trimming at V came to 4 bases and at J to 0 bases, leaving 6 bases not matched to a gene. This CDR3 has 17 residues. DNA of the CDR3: TGTGCCAGCAGCCTCAGACAGGGGGCACACTCTGGAAACACCATATATTTT. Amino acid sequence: CASSLRQGAHSGNTIYF.

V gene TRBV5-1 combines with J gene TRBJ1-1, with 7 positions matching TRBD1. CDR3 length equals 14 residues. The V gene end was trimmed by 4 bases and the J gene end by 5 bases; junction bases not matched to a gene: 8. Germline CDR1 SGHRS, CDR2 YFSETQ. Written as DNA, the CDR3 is TGCGCCAGCAGCCACGGGACAGAGGGGACTGAAGCTTTCTTT. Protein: CASSHGTEGTEAFF.

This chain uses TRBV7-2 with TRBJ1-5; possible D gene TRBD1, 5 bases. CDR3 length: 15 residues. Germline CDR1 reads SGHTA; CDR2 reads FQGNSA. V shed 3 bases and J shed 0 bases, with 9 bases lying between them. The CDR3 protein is CASSFKGTSNQPQHF. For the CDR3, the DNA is TGTGCCAGCAGCTTCAAGGGGACTAGCAATCAGCCCCAGCATTTT. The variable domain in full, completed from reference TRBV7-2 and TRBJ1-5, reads GAGVSQSPSNKVTEKGKDVELRCDPISGHTALYWYRQSLGQGLEFLIYFQGNSAPDKSGLPSDRFSAERTGGSVSTLTIQRTQQEDSAVYLCASSFKGTSNQPQHFGDGTRLSIL.

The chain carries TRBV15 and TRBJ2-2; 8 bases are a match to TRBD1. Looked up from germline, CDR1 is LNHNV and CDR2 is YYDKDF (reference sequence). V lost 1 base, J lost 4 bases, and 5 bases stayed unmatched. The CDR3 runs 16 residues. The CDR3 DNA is TGTGCCACCAGCAGAGGAGGAACAGGGGGCACCGGGGAGCTGTTTTTT. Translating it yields CATSRGGTGGTGELFF.

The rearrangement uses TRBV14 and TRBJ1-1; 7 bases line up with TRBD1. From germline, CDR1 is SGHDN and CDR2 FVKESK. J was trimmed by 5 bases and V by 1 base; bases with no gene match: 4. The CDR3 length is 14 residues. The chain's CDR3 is CASSQVTGRTEAFF. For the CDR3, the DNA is TGTGCCAGCAGCCAAGTGACAGGGCGAACTGAAGCTTTCTTT.

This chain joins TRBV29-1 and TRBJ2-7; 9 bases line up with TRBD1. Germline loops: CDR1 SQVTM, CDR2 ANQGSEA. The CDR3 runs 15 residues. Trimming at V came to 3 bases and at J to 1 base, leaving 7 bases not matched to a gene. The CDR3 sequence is CSVESRDRVSYEQYF. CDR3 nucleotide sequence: TGCAGCGTTGAGAGCCGGGACAGGGTGTCCTACGAGCAGTACTTC.

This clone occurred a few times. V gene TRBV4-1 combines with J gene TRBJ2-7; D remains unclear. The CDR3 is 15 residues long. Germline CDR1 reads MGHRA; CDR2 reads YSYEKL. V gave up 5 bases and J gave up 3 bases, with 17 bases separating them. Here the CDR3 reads CASSAVRQPYYEQYF. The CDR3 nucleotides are TGCGCCAGCAGCGCCGTTAGGCAGCCCTACTACGAGCAGTACTTC.

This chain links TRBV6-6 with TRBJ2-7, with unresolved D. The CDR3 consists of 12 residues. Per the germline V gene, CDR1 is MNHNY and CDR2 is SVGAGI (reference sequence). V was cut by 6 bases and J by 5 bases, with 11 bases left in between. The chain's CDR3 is CASSRGPNEQYF. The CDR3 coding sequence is TGTGCCAGCAGCCGAGGACCAAACGAGCAGTACTTC.

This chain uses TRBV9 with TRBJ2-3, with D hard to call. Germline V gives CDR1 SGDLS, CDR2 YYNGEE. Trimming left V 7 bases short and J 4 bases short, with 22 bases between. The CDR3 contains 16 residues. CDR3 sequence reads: CASGIQLEKGPDTQYF. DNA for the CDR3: TGTGCCAGCGGCATCCAATTGGAAAAGGGCCCAGATACGCAGTATTTT.

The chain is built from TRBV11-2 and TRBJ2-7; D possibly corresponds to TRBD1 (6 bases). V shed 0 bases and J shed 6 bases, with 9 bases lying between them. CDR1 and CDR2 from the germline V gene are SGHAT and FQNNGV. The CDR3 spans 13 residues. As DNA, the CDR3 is TGTGCCAGCAGCTTAGAAAGAGGGGGCGAGCAGTACTTC. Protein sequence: CASSLERGGEQYF.

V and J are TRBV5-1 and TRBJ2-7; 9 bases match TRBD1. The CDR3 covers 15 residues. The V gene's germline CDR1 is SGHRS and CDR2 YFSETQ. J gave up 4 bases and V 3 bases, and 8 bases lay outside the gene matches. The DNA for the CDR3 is TGCGCCAGCAGCTGGGCATTGACAGGGGGGTACGAGCAGTACTTC. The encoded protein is CASSWALTGGYEQYF.

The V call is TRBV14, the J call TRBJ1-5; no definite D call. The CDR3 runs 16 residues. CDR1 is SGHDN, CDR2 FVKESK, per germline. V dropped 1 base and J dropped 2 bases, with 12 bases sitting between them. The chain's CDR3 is CASSQVVVGGNQPQHF. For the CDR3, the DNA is TGTGCCAGCAGCCAAGTCGTGGTTGGGGGCAATCAGCCCCAGCATTTT.

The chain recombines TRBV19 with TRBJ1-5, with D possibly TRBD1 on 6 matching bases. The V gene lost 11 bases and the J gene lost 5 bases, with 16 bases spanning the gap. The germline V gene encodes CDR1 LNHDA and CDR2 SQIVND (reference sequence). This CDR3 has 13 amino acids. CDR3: CASHRQVHQPQHF. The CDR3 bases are TGTGCCTCACACCGACAGGTGCATCAGCCCCAGCATTTT.

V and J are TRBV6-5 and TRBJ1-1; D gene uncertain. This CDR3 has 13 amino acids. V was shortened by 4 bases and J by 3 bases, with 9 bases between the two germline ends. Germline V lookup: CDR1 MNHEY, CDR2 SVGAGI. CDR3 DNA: TGTGCCAGCAGTTTCTCTAGGGACACTGAAGCTTTCTTT. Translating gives CASSFSRDTEAFF.

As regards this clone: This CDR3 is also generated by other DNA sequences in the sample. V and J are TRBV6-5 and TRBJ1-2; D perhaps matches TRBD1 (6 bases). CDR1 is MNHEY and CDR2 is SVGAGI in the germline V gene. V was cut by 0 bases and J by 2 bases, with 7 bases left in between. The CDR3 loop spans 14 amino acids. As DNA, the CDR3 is TGTGCCAGCAGTTACTCGCAGGGGAACTATGGCTACACCTTC. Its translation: CASSYSQGNYGYTF.

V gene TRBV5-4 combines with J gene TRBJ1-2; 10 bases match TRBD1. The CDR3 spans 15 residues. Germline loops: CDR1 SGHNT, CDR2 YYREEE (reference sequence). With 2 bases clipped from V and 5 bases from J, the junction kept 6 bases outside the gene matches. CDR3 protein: CASSFGQGVGYGYTF. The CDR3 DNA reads TGTGCCAGCAGCTTCGGACAGGGGGTAGGGTATGGCTACACCTTC.

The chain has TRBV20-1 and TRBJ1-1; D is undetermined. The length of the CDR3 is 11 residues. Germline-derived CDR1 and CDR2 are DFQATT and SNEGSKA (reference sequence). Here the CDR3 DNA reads TGCAGCGTGGACTTACACACTGAAGCTTTCTTT. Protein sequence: CSVDLHTEAFF.

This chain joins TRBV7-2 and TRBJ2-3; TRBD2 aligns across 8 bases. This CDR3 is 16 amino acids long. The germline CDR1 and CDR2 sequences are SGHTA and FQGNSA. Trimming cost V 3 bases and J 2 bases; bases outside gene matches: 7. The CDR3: CASSLNLAGYTDTQYF. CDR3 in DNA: TGTGCCAGCAGCTTGAACCTAGCGGGTTACACAGATACGCAGTATTTT.

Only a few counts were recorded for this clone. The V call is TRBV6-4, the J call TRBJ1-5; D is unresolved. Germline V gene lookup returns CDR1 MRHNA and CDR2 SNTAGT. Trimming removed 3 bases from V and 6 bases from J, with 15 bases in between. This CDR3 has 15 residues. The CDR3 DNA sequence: TGTGCCAGCAGTGAGGGTGTGGAGGGAGGTCAGCCCCAGCATTTT. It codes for CASSEGVEGGQPQHF.

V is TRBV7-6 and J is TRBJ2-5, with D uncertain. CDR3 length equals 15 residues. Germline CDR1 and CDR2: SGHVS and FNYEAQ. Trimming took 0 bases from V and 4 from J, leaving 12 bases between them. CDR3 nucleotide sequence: TGTGCCAGCAGCTTAGCGCAAGGCAGGTTAGAGACCCAGTACTTC. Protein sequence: CASSLAQGRLETQYF.

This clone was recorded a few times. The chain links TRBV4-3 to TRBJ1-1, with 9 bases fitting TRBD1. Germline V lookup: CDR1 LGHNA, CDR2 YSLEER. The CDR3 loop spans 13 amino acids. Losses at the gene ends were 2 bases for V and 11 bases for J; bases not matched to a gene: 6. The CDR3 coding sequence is TGCGCCAGCAGCCAAAGATTAGACAGGGGGGCTTTCTTT. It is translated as CASSQRLDRGAFF.

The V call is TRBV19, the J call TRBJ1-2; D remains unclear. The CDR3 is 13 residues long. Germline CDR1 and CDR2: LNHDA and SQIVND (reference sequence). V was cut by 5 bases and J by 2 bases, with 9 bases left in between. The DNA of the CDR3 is TGTGCCAGTAGTTCCCGGAACAACTATGGCTACACCTTC. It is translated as CASSSRNNYGYTF.

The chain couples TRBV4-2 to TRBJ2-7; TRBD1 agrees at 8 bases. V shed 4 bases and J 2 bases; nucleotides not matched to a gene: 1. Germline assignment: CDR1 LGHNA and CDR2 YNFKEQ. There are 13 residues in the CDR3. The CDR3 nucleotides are TGTGCCAGCAGCCGGACAGGGCCCTACGAGCAGTACTTC. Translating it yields CASSRTGPYEQYF.

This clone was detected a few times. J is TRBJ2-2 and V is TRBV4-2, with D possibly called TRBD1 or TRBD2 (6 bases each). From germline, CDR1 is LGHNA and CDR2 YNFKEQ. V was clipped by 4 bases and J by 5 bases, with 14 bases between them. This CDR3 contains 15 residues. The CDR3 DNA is TGTGCCAGCAGCCCCGGGGGCCTCCGAACCGGGGAGCTGTTTTTT. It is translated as CASSPGGLRTGELFF.